A single sample gave rise to the 2 T cell receptor beta chains below, sequenced in a study of shared clonotypes between healthy human individuals. The method was immunoSEQ multiplex PCR; TCRdb's version includes in-frame clones alone and lacks a portion of them. The sample contains about 1.5 million clones, about 98% of which appear only once. What was sequenced was naive CD4+ T cells sorted from blood. Indicated subset: CD45RA+ positively selected. The receptor source for this set is a man younger than 45 in good health.

This chain joins TRBV5-8 and TRBJ2-2; D uncertain. V gave up 5 bases and J gave up 3 bases, with 14 bases separating them. Germline CDR1 and CDR2: SGHTS and YDEGEE. The CDR3 spans 15 residues. CDR3 sequence reads: CASRYAQTYTGELFF. The CDR3 DNA reads as TGTGCCAGCAGATACGCACAGACCTACACCGGGGAGCTGTTTTTT.

The chain uses TRBV10-1 and TRBJ2-3; 9 bases map to TRBD2. The J segment lost 2 bases and the V segment lost 6 bases, leaving 9 bases of the junction unmatched. The CDR3 totals 16 residues. CDR1 and CDR2 (germline): WNHNN, SYGVQD (reference sequence). The CDR3 nucleotides read TGCGCCAGCAGCCCACTAGCGGGTGTCAACACAGATACGCAGTATTTT. Translation: CASSPLAGVNTDTQYF.